The 22 T cell receptor beta chains given below trace back to one sample, sequenced in a study of blood T cells in healthy people across ages. The authors ran a second PCR of 7 to 11 cycles using a sample-barcoded 5' primer and a J-beta primer mix. TCRdb re-analysed the 5' RACE reads in MiXCR, keeping a single row per CDR3 protein. The repertoire holds over 1.5 million distinct CDR3 sequences, with 49% as singletons. Sequencing input: blood. The receptor source for this set is a woman between 40 and 50 years old in good health.

The J gene is TRBJ1-1, the V gene TRBV25-1; D unresolved. V lost 7 bases and J 2 bases, leaving 11 bases between the germline ends. CDR1 MGHDK and CDR2 SYGVNS come from the germline V gene. The CDR3 runs to 13 residues. The CDR3 reads CASTPMANTEAFF. Written as DNA, the CDR3 is TGTGCCAGCACCCCGATGGCCAACACTGAAGCTTTCTTT.

This clonotype was observed a handful of times. The rearrangement links TRBV7-2 to TRBJ2-3; no clear D gene. CDR1 SGHTA and CDR2 FQGNSA come from the germline V gene. V was pared by 6 bases and J by 1 base, with 8 bases between. This CDR3 is 13 amino acids long. CDR3 amino acids: CASRISGTDTQYF. The CDR3 DNA sequence: TGTGCCAGCAGAATAAGCGGCACAGATACGCAGTATTTT. The variable domain in full, completed from reference TRBV7-2 and TRBJ2-3, reads GAGVSQSPSNKVTEKGKDVELRCDPISGHTALYWYRQSLGQGLEFLIYFQGNSAPDKSGLPSDRFSAERTGGSVSTLTIQRTQQEDSAVYLCASRISGTDTQYFGPGTRLTVL.

This clonotype appeared a single time. This sequence joins TRBV20-1 and TRBJ1-4; D gene uncertain. Germline V CDR1 and CDR2: DFQATT, SNEGSKA (reference sequence). The CDR3 spans 11 residues. V was clipped by 5 bases and J by 3 bases, with 4 bases between them. This CDR3 is CSAYPNEKLFF. CDR3 nucleotides: TGCAGTGCTTATCCTAATGAAAAACTGTTTTTT.

The chain employs TRBV20-1 and TRBJ2-1, with 10 bases fitting TRBD2. CDR3 length equals 14 residues. Germline V CDR1 and CDR2: DFQATT, SNEGSKA (reference sequence). Trimming took 3 bases from V and 5 from J; bases not matched to a gene: 4. CDR3 bases: TGCAGTGCTAGTGGACTAGCGGCTAACAATGAGCAGTTCTTC. Protein sequence: CSASGLAANNEQFF.

This clonotype was counted only a few times. J is TRBJ2-5 and V is TRBV7-9; 7 bases align to TRBD2. V gave up 5 bases and J gave up 11 bases; unmatched junction bases: 11. Per the germline V gene, CDR1 is SEHNR and CDR2 is FQNEAQ (reference sequence). The CDR3 totals 13 residues. The CDR3 sequence: CASSPTRLAGQYF. The CDR3 DNA sequence: TGTGCCAGCAGCCCCACCCGACTAGCAGGGCAGTACTTC. Drawing the rest from reference TRBV7-9 and TRBJ2-5, the complete variable domain is DTGVSQNPRHKITKRGQNVTFRCDPISEHNRLYWYRQTLGQGPEFLTYFQNEAQLEKSRLLSDRFSAERPKGSFSTLEIQRTEQGDSAMYLCASSPTRLAGQYFGPGTRLLVL.

The chain recombines TRBV7-3 with TRBJ2-1; 10 nucleotides line up with TRBD2. This CDR3 region has 14 residues. From germline, CDR1 is SGHTA and CDR2 FQGTGA. The J segment lost 9 bases and the V segment lost 5 bases, leaving 7 bases of the junction unmatched. In DNA form, the CDR3 reads TGTGCCAGCAGCCGAATAGCGGGGGGAATTGAGCAGTTCTTC. Its translation: CASSRIAGGIEQFF.

This clonotype was detected a few times. The chain has TRBV28 and TRBJ1-2; D remains ambiguous. CDR3 length: 15 amino acids. V lost 6 bases and J lost 7, with 21 bases in between. CDR1 and CDR2 from the germline V gene are MDHEN and SYDVKM. The CDR3 sequence: CASRGYISGISGYTF. DNA for the CDR3: TGTGCCAGCAGGGGTTATATATCTGGGATTTCTGGCTACACCTTC.

Of note for this clonotype: The germline gene is not matched at one end of the junction; a read error may be the cause. The chain links TRBV7-2 to TRBJ1-2; D remains ambiguous. The CDR3 runs 13 residues. CDR1 is SGHTA, CDR2 FQGNSA, per germline. The CDR3 sequence: CASTSPGNYGYTF. The CDR3 nucleotides read TGCGCCAGCACCAGCCCGGGAAACTATGGCTACACCTTC.

In the case of this clonotype: The junction does not match germline at one end; this may be a read error. The gene calls are TRBV7-2 and TRBJ2-7; perhaps D is TRBD1 or TRBD2 (5 bases each). The DNA matches TRBJ2-5 better at its end, which makes the J call doubtful. The CDR3 spans 14 residues. The V gene's germline CDR1 is SGHTA and CDR2 FQGNSA. The CDR3 coding sequence is TGTGCCAGCAGCTTAGGGGGGAGTCAAGCGACCCAGTACTTC. This sequence encodes CASSLGGSQATQYF.

The V and J genes are TRBV20-1 and TRBJ2-3; D is unresolved. From germline, CDR1 is DFQATT and CDR2 SNEGSKA (reference sequence). CDR3 length: 13 amino acids. Trimming pared 3 bases from V and 10 bases from J, leaving 17 bases between. DNA of the CDR3: TGCAGTGCTAGGGTACCTGGGGTCGGAGCGCAGTATTTT. This encodes CSARVPGVGAQYF.

The chain uses TRBV7-2 and TRBJ2-1; 10 bases align to TRBD2. Germline V gives CDR1 SGHTA, CDR2 FQGNSA. After removal of 6 bases from V and 9 bases from J, the junction contained 8 bases not matched to a gene. The CDR3 sequence is 14 residues long. The CDR3, as DNA: TGTGCCAGCAGTCTCAAGCGGGGGGGTAGTGAGCAGTTCTTC. Translation gives CASSLKRGGSEQFF.

This clonotype was seen a handful of times. V gene TRBV7-2 combines with J gene TRBJ2-4, with D unresolved. V was cut by 0 bases and J by 1 base, with 7 bases left in between. Looked up from germline, CDR1 is SGHTA and CDR2 is FQGNSA. This CDR3 has 15 residues. The DNA of the CDR3 is TGTGCCAGCAGCTTAGCGGGGAAGGCCAAAAACATTCAGTACTTC. Its translation is CASSLAGKAKNIQYF.

The J gene is TRBJ2-3, the V gene TRBV7-6; tentative D call: TRBD2 (6 bases). Germline CDR1 and CDR2: SGHVS and FNYEAQ. The CDR3 totals 16 residues. V was clipped by 4 bases and J by 0 bases, with 14 bases between them. CDR3 in DNA: TGTGCCAGCAGCTATGGAGTAGGAGGGAGCACAGATACGCAGTATTTT. Amino acids: CASSYGVGGSTDTQYF. The variable domain in full, completed from reference TRBV7-6 and TRBJ2-3, reads GAGVSQSPRYKVTKRGQDVALRCDPISGHVSLYWYRQALGQGPEFLTYFNYEAQQDKSGLPNDRFSAERPEGSISTLTIQRTEQRDSAMYRCASSYGVGGSTDTQYFGPGTRLTVL.

Many counts were recorded for this clonotype. This chain connects TRBV12-3 or TRBV12-4 to TRBJ2-7; 10 nucleotides line up with TRBD1. Trimming took 3 bases from V and 3 from J; bases not matched to a gene: 2. The CDR3 sequence is 14 residues long. CDR3 in DNA: TGTGCCAGCAGTTTCGGGACAGGGGACTACGAGCAGTACTTC. It is translated as CASSFGTGDYEQYF.

This clonotype is a singleton in its sample. V gene TRBV29-1 combines with J gene TRBJ1-2, with unresolved D. With 2 bases removed from V and 6 bases from J, the gap between germline ends came to 13 bases. The CDR3 has 13 residues. Germline CDR1 SQVTM, CDR2 ANQGSEA. Here the CDR3 reads CSVESGSIDGYTF. The DNA of the CDR3 is TGCAGCGTTGAATCTGGGAGCATCGATGGCTACACCTTC.

This chain uses TRBV4-2 with TRBJ2-3, with D maybe TRBD2 (5 bases). The CDR3 is made up of 15 amino acids. Trimming pared 0 bases from V and 3 bases from J, leaving 10 bases between. The V gene's germline CDR1 is LGHNA and CDR2 YNFKEQ. The CDR3 coding sequence is TGTGCCAGCAGCCAAGATGGGAGACTAACAGATACGCAGTATTTT. This gives the protein CASSQDGRLTDTQYF.

As regards this clonotype: A junction end diverges from the germline sequence, so it may reflect a read error. The gene calls are TRBV4-3 and TRBJ1-4, with D unresolved. CDR1 is LGHNA, CDR2 YSLEER, per germline. The CDR3 is 17 amino acids. CDR3 nucleotide sequence: TGCGCCAGTAGCCAAGATCCAGGTAGCGCAACTAATGAAAAACTGTTTTTT. Its protein product is CASSQDPGSATNEKLFF.

A few counts support this clonotype. The V and J genes are TRBV12-3 or TRBV12-4 and TRBJ2-1; possibly TRBD1 for D (6 bases). This CDR3 has 16 residues. V shed 3 bases and J shed 2 bases, with 14 bases lying between them. CDR3 DNA sequence: TGTGCCAGCAGTTTCAGGACAGCGCCGACCTACAATGAGCAGTTCTTC. Translating gives CASSFRTAPTYNEQFF.

The J gene is TRBJ2-4, the V gene TRBV27; 9 bases map to TRBD1. TRBJ2-7 explains the end of the DNA better; the J call may be wrong. The CDR3 spans 13 residues. Germline CDR1 is MNHEY and CDR2 is SMNVEV (reference sequence). In DNA form, the CDR3 reads TGTGCCAGCAGCCGGACAGGGGATAACGAGCAGTACTTC. It yields the protein CASSRTGDNEQYF.

This chain connects TRBV28 to TRBJ1-6; D ambiguous. V was cut by 3 bases and J by 7 bases, with 13 bases left in between. The CDR3 contains 15 residues. Germline values: CDR1 MDHEN, CDR2 SYDVKM. CDR3: CASSLGGLRNSPLHF. The CDR3 DNA sequence: TGTGCCAGCAGTTTGGGTGGGTTGAGGAATTCACCCCTCCACTTT.

This clonotype was seen a handful of times. CDR3 nucleotides: TGTGCCAGCAGTTACTGGGGACTAGCGGGAGATACGCAGTATTTT. This gives the protein CASSYWGLAGDTQYF. V is TRBV6-2 or TRBV6-3 and J is TRBJ2-3, with TRBD2 matching 12 bases. The germline V gene has CDR1 MNHEY and CDR2 SVGEGT. CDR3 length: 15 amino acids. After removal of 1 base from V and 5 bases from J, the junction contained 1 base not matched to a gene.

The gene calls are TRBV20-1 and TRBJ2-5; D uncertain. CDR3 length: 13 residues. CDR1 and CDR2 (germline): DFQATT, SNEGSKA (reference sequence). V shed 0 bases and J shed 2 bases, with 7 bases lying between them. CDR3 in amino acids: CSARDPVQETQYF. The CDR3 bases are TGCAGTGCTAGAGATCCGGTGCAAGAGACCCAGTACTTC.